Given below is one TCR beta chain in context. What it binds is not known. Together with thyroid ultrasound, orbital computed tomography, serum thyroxine and TRAb, clinical symptoms were used for diagnoses. Fresh peripheral blood, 7.5 to 10 ml, was the source of the PBMCs. It was RNA transcripts that yielded the amplified TCR beta CDR3 regions. During a first-round RT-PCR of the TCR CDR3, the HTBI primer set was used. TCRdb reprocessed the multiplex PCR reads via MiXCR and lists one record per CDR3 protein. Among some 380,000 distinct CDR3 sequences listed, approximately 13% were seen once. The CDR3 loop spans 14 amino acids. After removal of 6 bases from V and 9 bases from J, the junction contained 11 bases not matched to a gene. Germline CDR1 reads ENHRY; CDR2 reads SYGVKD. The sample belongs to a study of T cells in Graves' hyperthyroidism and ophthalmopathy. Study-wide findings and caveats: The blood repertoire included most of the expanded thyroid clonotypes above 0.001.

V is TRBV10-3 and J is TRBJ2-1; 7 nucleotides line up with TRBD2. The clonotype comes from a man aged 30 to 45 with Graves' hyperthyroidism that later progressed to Graves' ophthalmopathy. The sequencing input was blood. The CDR3 here is CAIRDGTTSGEQFF. The CDR3 nucleotides are TGTGCCATCAGAGACGGGACTACATCGGGTGAGCAGTTCTTC.